The 14 T cell receptor beta chains listed next were all sequenced from one sample in a study of response to subunit inactivated influenza vaccine. From the RT-PCR reads, TCRdb called clonotypes with MiXCR, one entry per CDR3 protein. Of about 150,000 distinct CDR3 sequences in the sample, over 8.5% were seen once. Sample: CD8+ T cells sorted from PBMCs, taken less than 30 months after vaccination. The receptor source for this set is a man in his fifties or sixties who received an inactivated influenza vaccine.

This clonotype was found a few times. This chain joins TRBV10-3 and TRBJ1-5; D is unclear. Trimming removed 6 bases at V and 9 bases at J, with 6 bases between. This CDR3 spans 10 amino acids. Germline CDR1 is ENHRY and CDR2 is SYGVKD. CDR3 residues: CAIRRRPQHF. CDR3 DNA: TGTGCCATCAGGAGGAGGCCCCAGCATTTT.

The table lists this clonotype with a few counts. This CDR3 reads CASSPNDRLDAYEQYF. For the CDR3, the DNA is TGTGCCAGCAGCCCAAATGACAGGTTGGACGCCTACGAGCAGTACTTC. The chain couples TRBV3-1 to TRBJ2-7, with a possible D match to TRBD1 (6 bases). CDR3 length: 16 residues. From germline, CDR1 is LGHDT and CDR2 YNNKEL (reference sequence). V dropped 4 bases and J dropped 2 bases, with 18 bases sitting between them.

A few counts support this clonotype. This rearrangement joins TRBV4-3 to TRBJ2-7; 7 positions agree with TRBD1. CDR3 length: 15 residues. Germline V gene sequence: CDR1 LGHNA, CDR2 YSLEER. J was trimmed by 3 bases and V by 0 bases; bases with no gene match: 5. CDR3 sequence: CASSQERQGVYEQYF. For the CDR3, the DNA is TGCGCCAGCAGCCAAGAAAGACAGGGTGTCTACGAGCAGTACTTC.

The genes are TRBV2 and TRBJ2-1; 9 positions agree with TRBD1. There are 16 residues in the CDR3. Looked up from germline, CDR1 is SNHLY and CDR2 is FYNNEI. V gave up 2 bases and J gave up 4 bases; unmatched junction bases: 6. The DNA for the CDR3 is TGTGCCAGCAGTGAATCGGGACAGGGTATATACAATGAGCAGTTCTTC. It yields the protein CASSESGQGIYNEQFF.

This clonotype was found a few times. The gene calls are TRBV20-1 and TRBJ2-7; TRBD1 aligns across 7 bases. Germline loops: CDR1 DFQATT, CDR2 SNEGSKA (reference sequence). CDR3 length: 15 amino acids. V lost 6 bases, J lost 1 base, and 12 bases stayed unmatched. As DNA, the CDR3 is TGCAGTGCCATCCACCGGGACAGCTATTCCTACGAGCAGTACTTC. This translates into CSAIHRDSYSYEQYF.

The genes are TRBV29-1 and TRBJ1-2, with D hard to call. This CDR3 is built from 11 residues. Germline CDR1 reads SQVTM; CDR2 reads ANQGSEA. Trimming took off 3 bases at V and 4 bases at J, with 6 bases between the two ends. CDR3 sequence (DNA): TGCAGCGTTGACGGGGTCTATGGCTACACCTTC. Translating gives CSVDGVYGYTF.

About this clonotype itself: A read error may explain this, as a much larger clone is one base away. The chain recombines TRBV20-1 with TRBJ2-2, with D possibly being TRBD1 or TRBD2 (6 bases each). Germline assignment: CDR1 DFQATT and CDR2 SNEGSKA (reference sequence). The CDR3 spans 16 residues. V gave up 5 bases and J gave up 4 bases, with 20 bases separating them. The DNA of the CDR3 is TGCAGTGCTCGGCTTGGGGGGCGCACGGGCACCGGGGAGCTGTTTTTT. It encodes CSARLGGRTGTGELFF.

This clonotype was observed at least ten times. The chain uses TRBV10-3 and TRBJ2-7; 8 bases fit TRBD2. The CDR3 extends over 15 amino acids. The ends lost 8 bases at V and 2 bases at J; junction bases unmatched: 11. Germline V gene data show CDR1 as ENHRY and CDR2 as SYGVKD. CDR3 in DNA: TGTGCCATCCACGAAGAAGCGGGAGAACCCTACGAGCAGTACTTC. As protein: CAIHEEAGEPYEQYF.

The rearrangement links TRBV7-8 to TRBJ2-3; D is ambiguous. The CDR3 has 17 amino acids. Germline V gene sequence: CDR1 SGHVS, CDR2 FQNEAQ. V shed 0 bases and J shed 2 bases, with 15 bases lying between them. In nucleotides, the CDR3 is TGTGCCAGCAGCTTAGCATCGAACGTAATGCCCACAGATACGCAGTATTTT. Residues: CASSLASNVMPTDTQYF. The full variable domain, with the rest looked up from reference TRBV7-8 and TRBJ2-3, is GAGVSQSPRYKVAKRGQDVALRCDPISGHVSLFWYQQALGQGPEFLTYFQNEAQLDKSGLPSDRFFAERPEGSVSTLKIQRTQQEDSAVYLCASSLASNVMPTDTQYFGPGTRLTVL.

The sample holds a few counts of this clonotype. V and J are TRBV6-5 and TRBJ2-7; the D gene is possibly TRBD1 (6 bases). The CDR3 totals 14 residues. The germline V gene encodes CDR1 MNHEY and CDR2 SVGAGI. V was cut by 2 bases and J by 4 bases, with 12 bases left in between. The CDR3 spells CASSYGQGWYEQYF. The CDR3 DNA reads TGTGCCAGCAGTTACGGGCAGGGGTGGTACGAGCAGTACTTC.

There are a few counts of this clonotype. The chain couples TRBV20-1 to TRBJ1-6; 7 bases map to TRBD1. The CDR3 is 15 amino acids. The ends lost 0 bases at V and 8 bases at J; junction bases unmatched: 7. Germline lookup yields CDR1 DFQATT and CDR2 SNEGSKA (reference sequence). The CDR3 is CSAREATGHYSPLHF. The CDR3 nucleotides are TGCAGTGCTAGAGAAGCGACAGGGCACTATTCACCCCTCCACTTT.

This clonotype turned up a few times. V is TRBV6-2 or TRBV6-3 and J is TRBJ2-7; TRBD2 might be the D (5 bases). The CDR3 length is 12 residues. Germline loops: CDR1 MNHEY, CDR2 SVGEGT. V lost 8 bases to trimming and J lost 7 bases, with 15 bases between them. The DNA for the CDR3 is TGTGCCAGCTCCGGAACCATAGCGGAGCAGTACTTC. As protein: CASSGTIAEQYF.

The sample holds a few counts of this clonotype. The chain combines TRBV4-3 with TRBJ1-5; TRBD1 matches 8 bases. Per the germline V gene, CDR1 is LGHNA and CDR2 is YSLEER. V shed 3 bases, J shed 4 bases, and the junction held 2 bases outside the gene matches. The CDR3 has 14 amino acids. The CDR3 DNA sequence: TGCGCCAGCAGCCAGACAGGGGCAAATCAGCCCCAGCATTTT. This translates into CASSQTGANQPQHF.

The chain uses TRBV4-3 and TRBJ2-2; TRBD2 matches at 8 bases. Germline-derived CDR1 and CDR2 are LGHNA and YSLEER. J was trimmed by 0 bases and V by 0 bases; bases with no gene match: 6. The CDR3 totals 18 residues. CDR3 region: CASSQDFLAGANTGELFF. The CDR3 bases are TGCGCCAGCAGCCAAGATTTCCTAGCGGGCGCGAACACCGGGGAGCTGTTTTTT.